This T cell receptor beta chain was found in a study of cytotoxic CD8 clonotypes in ibrutinib-treated CLL. Turning to this clone: The antigen is not known.

Method: immunoSEQ multiplex PCR; TCRdb's copy keeps in-frame clones and lacks some. Found here are 35,000 to 40,000 clones, 55% to 75% of them singletons; the top ten hold around 9.1%. This CDR3 has 15 residues. The V gene end was trimmed by 1 base and the J gene end by 2 bases; junction bases not matched to a gene: 4. Germline V lookup: CDR1 SGHRS, CDR2 YFSETQ. Whole-study results and caveats: Public clonotypes, found uncommonly, either contracted or stayed stable on treatment.

This receptor was identified in a human donor with chronic lymphocytic leukemia. The sample here was PBMCs, taken at disease progression, from a patient treated with ibrutinib. V gene TRBV5-1 combines with J gene TRBJ2-7, with TRBD2 matching over 9 bases. The CDR3 protein is CASSLIAGDPYEQYF. In DNA form, the CDR3 reads TGCGCCAGCAGCTTGATAGCGGGGGATCCCTACGAGCAGTACTTC.